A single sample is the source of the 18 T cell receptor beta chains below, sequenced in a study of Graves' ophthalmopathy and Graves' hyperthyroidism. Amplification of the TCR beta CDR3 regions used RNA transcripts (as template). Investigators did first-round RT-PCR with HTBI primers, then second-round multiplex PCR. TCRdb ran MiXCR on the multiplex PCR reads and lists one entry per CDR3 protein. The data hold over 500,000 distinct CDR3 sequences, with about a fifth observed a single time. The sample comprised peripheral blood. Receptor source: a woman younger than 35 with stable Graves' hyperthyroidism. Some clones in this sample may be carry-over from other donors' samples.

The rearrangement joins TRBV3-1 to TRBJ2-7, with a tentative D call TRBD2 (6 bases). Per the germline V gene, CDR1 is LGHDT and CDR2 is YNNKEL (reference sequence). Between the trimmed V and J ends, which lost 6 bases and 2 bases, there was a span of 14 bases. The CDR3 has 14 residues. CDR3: CASSKEGRTYEQYF. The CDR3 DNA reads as TGTGCCAGCAGTAAGGAGGGGCGGACCTACGAGCAGTACTTC.

CDR3 nucleotide sequence: TGTGCCAGCAGCCCTCCCGGGGACCAGTACTTC. This sequence encodes CASSPPGDQYF. The gene calls are TRBV7-8 and TRBJ2-5, with a tentative D call TRBD2 (5 bases). Germline V lookup: CDR1 SGHVS, CDR2 FQNEAQ. The germline V and J ends were trimmed by 5 bases and 10 bases, with 11 bases remaining between them. CDR3 length: 11 residues.

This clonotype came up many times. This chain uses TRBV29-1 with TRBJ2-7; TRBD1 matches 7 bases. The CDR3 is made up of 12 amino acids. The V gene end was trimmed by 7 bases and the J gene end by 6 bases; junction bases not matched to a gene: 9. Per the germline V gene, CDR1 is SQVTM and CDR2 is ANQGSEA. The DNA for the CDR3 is TGCAGCGCGACCGAGACAGGGAGCGAGCAGTACTTC. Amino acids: CSATETGSEQYF.

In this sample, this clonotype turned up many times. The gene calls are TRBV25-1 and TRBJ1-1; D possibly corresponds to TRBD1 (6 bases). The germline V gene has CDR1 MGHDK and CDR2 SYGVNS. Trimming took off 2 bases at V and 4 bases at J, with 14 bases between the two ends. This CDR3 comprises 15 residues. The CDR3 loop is CASSERGRVGTEAFF. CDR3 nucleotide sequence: TGTGCCAGCAGTGAAAGGGGGAGAGTAGGCACTGAAGCTTTCTTT. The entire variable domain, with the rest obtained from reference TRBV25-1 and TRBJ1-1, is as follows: EADIYQTPRYLVIGTGKKITLECSQTMGHDKMYWYQQDPGMELHLIHYSYGVNSTEKGDLSSESTVSRIRTEHFPLTLESARPSHTSQYLCASSERGRVGTEAFFGQGTRLTVV.

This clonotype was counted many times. This CDR3 reads CASPLWYNEQYF. In DNA, the CDR3 is TGTGCCAGCCCCTTGTGGTACAACGAGCAGTACTTC. This rearrangement joins TRBV28 to TRBJ2-7; D remains unclear. Trimming took 8 bases from V and 5 from J, leaving 13 bases between them. The germline gives CDR1 MDHEN, CDR2 SYDVKM. This CDR3 region has 12 residues.

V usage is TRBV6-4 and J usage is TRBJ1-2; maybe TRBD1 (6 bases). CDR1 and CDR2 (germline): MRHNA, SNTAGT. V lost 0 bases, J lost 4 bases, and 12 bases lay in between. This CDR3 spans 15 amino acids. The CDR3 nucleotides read TGTGCCAGCAGTGACTCGGCAGGGGTTGGCTATGGCTACACCTTC. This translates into CASSDSAGVGYGYTF.

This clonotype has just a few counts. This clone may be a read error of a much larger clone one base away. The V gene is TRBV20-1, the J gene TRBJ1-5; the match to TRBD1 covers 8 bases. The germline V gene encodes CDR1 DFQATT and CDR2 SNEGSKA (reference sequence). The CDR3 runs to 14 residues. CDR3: CSARPRTGYHPQHF. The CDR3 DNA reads TGCAGTGCTAGACCCCGGACAGGGTATCATCCCCAGCATTTT.

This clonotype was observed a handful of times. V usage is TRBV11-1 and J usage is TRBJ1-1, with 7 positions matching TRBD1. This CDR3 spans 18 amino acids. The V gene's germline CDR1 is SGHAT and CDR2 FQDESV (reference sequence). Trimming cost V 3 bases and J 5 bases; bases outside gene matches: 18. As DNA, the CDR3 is TGTGCCAGCAGCTTGGCAGCAGGGGGATTTGGTATAGGGACTGAAGCTTTCTTT. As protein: CASSLAAGGFGIGTEAFF.

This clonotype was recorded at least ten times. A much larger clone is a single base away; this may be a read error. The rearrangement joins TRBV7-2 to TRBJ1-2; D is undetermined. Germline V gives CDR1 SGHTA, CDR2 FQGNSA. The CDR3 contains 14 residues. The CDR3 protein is CASSLALRPYGYAF. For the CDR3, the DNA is TGTGCCAGCAGCTTAGCGCTACGGCCCTATGGCTACGCCTTC.

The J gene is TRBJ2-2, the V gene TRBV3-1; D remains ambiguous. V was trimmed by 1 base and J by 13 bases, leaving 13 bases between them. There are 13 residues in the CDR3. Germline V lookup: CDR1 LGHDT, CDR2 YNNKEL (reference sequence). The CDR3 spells CASSQGVELGLFF. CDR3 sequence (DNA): TGTGCCAGCAGCCAAGGTGTAGAATTGGGGCTGTTTTTT. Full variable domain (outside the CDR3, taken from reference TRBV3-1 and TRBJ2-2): DTAVSQTPKYLVTQMGNDKSIKCEQNLGHDTMYWYKQDSKKFLKIMFSYNNKELIINETVPNRFSPKSPDKAHLNLHINSLELGDSAVYFCASSQGVELGLFFGEGSRLTVL.

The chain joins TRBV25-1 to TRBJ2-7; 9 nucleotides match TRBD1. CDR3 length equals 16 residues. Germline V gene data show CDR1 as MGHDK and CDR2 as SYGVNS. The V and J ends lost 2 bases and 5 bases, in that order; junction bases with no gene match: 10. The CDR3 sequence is CASSEGPGQGYNEQYF. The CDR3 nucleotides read TGTGCCAGCAGTGAAGGCCCGGGACAGGGTTATAACGAGCAGTACTTC.

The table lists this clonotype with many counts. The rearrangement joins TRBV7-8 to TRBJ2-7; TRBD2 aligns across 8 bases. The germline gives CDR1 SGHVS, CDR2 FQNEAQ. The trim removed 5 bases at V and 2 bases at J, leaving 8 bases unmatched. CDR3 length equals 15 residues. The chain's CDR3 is CASSPLFGRAYEQYF. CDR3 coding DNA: TGTGCCAGCAGCCCGCTCTTCGGGAGGGCCTACGAGCAGTACTTC.

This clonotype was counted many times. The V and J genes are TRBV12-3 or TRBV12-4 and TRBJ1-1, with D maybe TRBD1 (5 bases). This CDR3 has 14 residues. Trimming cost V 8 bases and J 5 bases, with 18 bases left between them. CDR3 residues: CASGPPGGRTEAFF. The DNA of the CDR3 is TGTGCCAGCGGACCGCCCGGGGGGAGGACTGAAGCTTTCTTT.

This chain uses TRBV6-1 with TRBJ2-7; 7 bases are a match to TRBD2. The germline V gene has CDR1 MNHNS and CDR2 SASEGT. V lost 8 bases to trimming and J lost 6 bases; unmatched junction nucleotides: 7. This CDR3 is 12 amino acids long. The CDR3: CASLREIGEQYF. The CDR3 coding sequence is TGTGCCAGCCTGCGGGAGATCGGCGAGCAGTACTTC.

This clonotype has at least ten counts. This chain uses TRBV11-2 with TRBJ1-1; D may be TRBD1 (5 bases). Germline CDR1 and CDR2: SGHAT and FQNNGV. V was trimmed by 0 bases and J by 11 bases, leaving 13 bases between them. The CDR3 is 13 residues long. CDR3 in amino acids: CASSLDPPREAFF. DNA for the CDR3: TGTGCCAGCAGCTTAGATCCCCCCAGGGAGGCTTTCTTT.

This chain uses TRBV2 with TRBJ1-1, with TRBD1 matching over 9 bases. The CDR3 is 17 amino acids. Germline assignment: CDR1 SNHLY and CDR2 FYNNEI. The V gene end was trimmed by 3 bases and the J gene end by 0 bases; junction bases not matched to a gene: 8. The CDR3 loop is CASSDWDRAPMNTEAFF. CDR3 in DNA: TGTGCCAGCAGTGATTGGGACAGGGCCCCCATGAACACTGAAGCTTTCTTT.

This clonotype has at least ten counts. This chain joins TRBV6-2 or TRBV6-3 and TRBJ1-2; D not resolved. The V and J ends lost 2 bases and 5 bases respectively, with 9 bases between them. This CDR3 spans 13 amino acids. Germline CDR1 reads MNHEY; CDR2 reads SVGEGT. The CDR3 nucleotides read TGTGCCAGCAGTTACGGTTGGTCGTATGGCTACACCTTC. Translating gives CASSYGWSYGYTF.

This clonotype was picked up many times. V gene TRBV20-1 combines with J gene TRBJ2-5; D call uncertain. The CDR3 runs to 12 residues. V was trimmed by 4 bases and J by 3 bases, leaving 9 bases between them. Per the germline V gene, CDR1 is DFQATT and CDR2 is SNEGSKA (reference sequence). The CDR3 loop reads CSATPLKETQYF. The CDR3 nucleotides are TGCAGTGCTACGCCCTTAAAAGAGACCCAGTACTTC.